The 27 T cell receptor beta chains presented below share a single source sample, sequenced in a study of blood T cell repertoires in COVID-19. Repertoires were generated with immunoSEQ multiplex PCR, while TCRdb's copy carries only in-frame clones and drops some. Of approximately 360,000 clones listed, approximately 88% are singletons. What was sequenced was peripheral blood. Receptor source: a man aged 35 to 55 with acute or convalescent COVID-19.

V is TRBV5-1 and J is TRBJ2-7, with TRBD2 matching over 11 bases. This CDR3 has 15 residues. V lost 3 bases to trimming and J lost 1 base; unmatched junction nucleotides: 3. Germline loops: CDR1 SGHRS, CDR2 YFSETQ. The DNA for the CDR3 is TGCGCCAGCAGCTGGACTAGCGGGCATTCCTACGAGCAGTACTTC. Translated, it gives CASSWTSGHSYEQYF.

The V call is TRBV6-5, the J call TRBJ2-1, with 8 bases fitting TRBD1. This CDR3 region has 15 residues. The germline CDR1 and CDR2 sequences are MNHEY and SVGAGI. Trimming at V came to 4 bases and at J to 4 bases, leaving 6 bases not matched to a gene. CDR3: CASSLDRDTYNEQFF. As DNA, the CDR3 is TGTGCCAGCAGTTTGGACAGGGACACTTACAATGAGCAGTTCTTC.

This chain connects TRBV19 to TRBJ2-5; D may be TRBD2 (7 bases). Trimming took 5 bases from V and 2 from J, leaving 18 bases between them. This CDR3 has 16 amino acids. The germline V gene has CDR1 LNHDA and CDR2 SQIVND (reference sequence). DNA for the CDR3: TGTGCCAGTAGTCCCCGATGGGCGGGGGCGCAAGAGACCCAGTACTTC. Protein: CASSPRWAGAQETQYF.

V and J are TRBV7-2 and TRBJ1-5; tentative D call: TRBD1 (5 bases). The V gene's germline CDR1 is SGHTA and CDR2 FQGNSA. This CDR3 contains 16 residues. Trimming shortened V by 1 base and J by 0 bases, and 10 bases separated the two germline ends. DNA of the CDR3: TGTGCCAGCAGCTTAGGCGGGGGGATTAGCAATCAGCCCCAGCATTTT. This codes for CASSLGGGISNQPQHF.

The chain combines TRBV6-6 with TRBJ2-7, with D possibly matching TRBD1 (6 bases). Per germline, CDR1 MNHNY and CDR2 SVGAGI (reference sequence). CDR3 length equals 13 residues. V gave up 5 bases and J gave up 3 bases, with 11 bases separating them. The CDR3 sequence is CASSIYRDYEQYF. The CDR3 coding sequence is TGTGCCAGCAGTATATACAGGGACTACGAGCAGTACTTC.

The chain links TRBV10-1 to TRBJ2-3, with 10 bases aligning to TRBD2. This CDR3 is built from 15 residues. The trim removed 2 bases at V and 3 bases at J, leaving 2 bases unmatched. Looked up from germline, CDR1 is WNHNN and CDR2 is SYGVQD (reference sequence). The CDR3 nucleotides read TGCGCCAGCAGTGAGCCTAGCGGGGGTACAGATACGCAGTATTTT. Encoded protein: CASSEPSGGTDTQYF.

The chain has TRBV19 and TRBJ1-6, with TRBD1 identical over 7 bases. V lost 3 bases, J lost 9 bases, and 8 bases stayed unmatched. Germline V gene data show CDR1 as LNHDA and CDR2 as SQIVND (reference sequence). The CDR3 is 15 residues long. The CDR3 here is CASSIEGTASSPLHF. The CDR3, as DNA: TGTGCCAGTAGTATTGAAGGGACAGCCTCTTCACCCCTCCACTTT.

The chain's CDR3 is CATSRGPPQGSNQPQHF. In DNA, the CDR3 is TGTGCCACCAGCAGAGGTCCTCCGCAGGGTAGCAATCAGCCCCAGCATTTT. The V gene is TRBV15, the J gene TRBJ1-5; possibly TRBD1 for D (5 bases). This CDR3 spans 17 amino acids. The V end lost 1 base, the J end lost 0 bases, and 13 bases lay between the germline ends. CDR1 and CDR2 from the germline V gene are LNHNV and YYDKDF (reference sequence).

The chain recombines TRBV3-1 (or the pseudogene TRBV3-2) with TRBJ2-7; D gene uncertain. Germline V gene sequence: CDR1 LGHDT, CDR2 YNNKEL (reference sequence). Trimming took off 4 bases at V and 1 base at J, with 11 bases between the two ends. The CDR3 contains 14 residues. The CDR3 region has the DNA TGTGCCAGCAGCCCCGAAGTGCAGTCCTACGAGCAGTACTTC. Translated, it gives CASSPEVQSYEQYF.

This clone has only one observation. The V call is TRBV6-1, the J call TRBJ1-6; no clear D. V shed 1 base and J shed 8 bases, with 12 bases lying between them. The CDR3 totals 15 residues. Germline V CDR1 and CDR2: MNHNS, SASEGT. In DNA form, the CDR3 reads TGTGCCAGCAGTGAAGTGGGCAATATTTATTCACCCCTCCACTTT. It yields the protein CASSEVGNIYSPLHF.

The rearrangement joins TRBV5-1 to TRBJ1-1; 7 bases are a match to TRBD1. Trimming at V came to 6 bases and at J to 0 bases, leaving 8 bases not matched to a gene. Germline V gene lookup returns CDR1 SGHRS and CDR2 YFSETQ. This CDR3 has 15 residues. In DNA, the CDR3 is TGCGCCAGCACCGGGGACAGAAACATGAACACTGAAGCTTTCTTT. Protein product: CASTGDRNMNTEAFF.

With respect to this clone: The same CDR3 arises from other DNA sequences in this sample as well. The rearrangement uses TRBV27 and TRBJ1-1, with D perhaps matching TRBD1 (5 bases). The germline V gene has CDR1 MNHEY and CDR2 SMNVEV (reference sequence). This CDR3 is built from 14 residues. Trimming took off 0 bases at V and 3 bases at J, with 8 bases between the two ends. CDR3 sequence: CASSLSQGYTEAFF. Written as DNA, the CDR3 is TGTGCCAGCAGTTTATCTCAGGGATACACTGAAGCTTTCTTT.

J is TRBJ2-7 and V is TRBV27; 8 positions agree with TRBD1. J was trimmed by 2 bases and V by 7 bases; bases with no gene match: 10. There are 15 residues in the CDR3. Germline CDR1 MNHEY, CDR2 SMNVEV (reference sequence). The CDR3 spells CASIKDRERTYEQYF. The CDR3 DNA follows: TGTGCCAGCATAAAGGACAGGGAGAGGACCTACGAGCAGTACTTC.

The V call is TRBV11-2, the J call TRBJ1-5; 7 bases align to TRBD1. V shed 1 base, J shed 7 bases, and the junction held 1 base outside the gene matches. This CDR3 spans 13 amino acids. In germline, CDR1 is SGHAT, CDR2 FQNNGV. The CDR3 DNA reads TGTGCCAGCAGCTTAGGAGGGGGCCAGCCCCAGCATTTT. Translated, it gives CASSLGGGQPQHF.

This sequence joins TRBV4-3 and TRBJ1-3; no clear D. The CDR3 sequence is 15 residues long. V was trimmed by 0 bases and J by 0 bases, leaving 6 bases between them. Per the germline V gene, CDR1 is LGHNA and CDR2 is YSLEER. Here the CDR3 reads CASSQDLFSGNTIYF. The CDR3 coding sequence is TGCGCCAGCAGCCAAGACTTGTTCTCTGGAAACACCATATATTTT.

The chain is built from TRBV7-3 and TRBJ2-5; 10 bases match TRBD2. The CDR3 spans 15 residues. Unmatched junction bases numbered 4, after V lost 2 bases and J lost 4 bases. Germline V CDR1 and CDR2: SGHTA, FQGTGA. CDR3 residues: CASSLGSSGGETQYF. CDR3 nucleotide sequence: TGTGCCAGCAGCTTAGGTTCTAGCGGGGGAGAGACCCAGTACTTC.

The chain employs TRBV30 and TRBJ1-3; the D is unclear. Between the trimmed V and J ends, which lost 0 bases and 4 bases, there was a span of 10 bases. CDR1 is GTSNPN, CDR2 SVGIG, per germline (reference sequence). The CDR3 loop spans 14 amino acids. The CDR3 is CAWSVNRAGNTIYF. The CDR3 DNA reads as TGTGCCTGGAGTGTAAATAGAGCAGGAAACACCATATATTTT.

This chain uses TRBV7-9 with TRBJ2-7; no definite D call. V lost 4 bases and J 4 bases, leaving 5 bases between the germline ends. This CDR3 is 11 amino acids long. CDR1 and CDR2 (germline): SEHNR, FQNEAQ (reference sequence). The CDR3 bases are TGTGCCAGCAGCTCCCAGTACGAGCAGTACTTC. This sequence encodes CASSSQYEQYF.

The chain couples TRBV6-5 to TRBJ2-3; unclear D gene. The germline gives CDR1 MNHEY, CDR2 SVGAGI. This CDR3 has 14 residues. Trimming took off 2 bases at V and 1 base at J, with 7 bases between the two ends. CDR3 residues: CASSYGLGTDTQYF. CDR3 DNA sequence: TGTGCCAGCAGTTACGGCCTAGGCACAGATACGCAGTATTTT.

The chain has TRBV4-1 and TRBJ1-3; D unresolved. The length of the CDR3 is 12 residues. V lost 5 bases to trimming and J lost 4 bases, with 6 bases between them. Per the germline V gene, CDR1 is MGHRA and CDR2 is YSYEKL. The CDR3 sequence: CASSKIGNTIYF. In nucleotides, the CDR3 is TGCGCCAGCAGCAAAATAGGAAACACCATATATTTT.

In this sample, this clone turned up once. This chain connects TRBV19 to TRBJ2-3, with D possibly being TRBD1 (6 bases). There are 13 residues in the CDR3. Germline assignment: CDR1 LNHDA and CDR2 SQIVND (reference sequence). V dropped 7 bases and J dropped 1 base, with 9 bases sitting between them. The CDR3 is CASTWGRTDTQYF. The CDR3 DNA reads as TGTGCCAGTACCTGGGGGCGCACAGATACGCAGTATTTT.

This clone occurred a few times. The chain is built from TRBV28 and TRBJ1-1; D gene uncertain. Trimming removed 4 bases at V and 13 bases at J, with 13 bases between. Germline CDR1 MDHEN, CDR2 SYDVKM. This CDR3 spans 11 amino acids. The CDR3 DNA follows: TGTGCCAGCAGTTCCCCACTAGGTGGTTTCTTT. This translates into CASSSPLGGFF.

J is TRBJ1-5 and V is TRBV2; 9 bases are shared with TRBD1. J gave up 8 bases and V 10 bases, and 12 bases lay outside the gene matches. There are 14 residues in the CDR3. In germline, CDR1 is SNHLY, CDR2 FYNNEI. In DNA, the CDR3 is TGTGCCACCGCGGCCGGGACAGGGTTGAAGCCCCAGCATTTT. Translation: CATAAGTGLKPQHF. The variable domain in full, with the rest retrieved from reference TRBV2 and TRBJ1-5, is EPEVTQTPSHQVTQMGQEVILRCVPISNHLYFYWYRQILGQKVEFLVSFYNNEISEKSEIFDDQFSVERPDGSNFTLKIRSTKLEDSAMYFCATAAGTGLKPQHFGDGTRLSIL.

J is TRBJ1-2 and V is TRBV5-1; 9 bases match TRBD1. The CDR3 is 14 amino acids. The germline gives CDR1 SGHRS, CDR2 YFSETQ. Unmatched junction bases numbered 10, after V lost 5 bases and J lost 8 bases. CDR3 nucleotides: TGCGCCAGCAGGCGAACAGGGGGCCCGGGCGGCTACACCTTC. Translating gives CASRRTGGPGGYTF.

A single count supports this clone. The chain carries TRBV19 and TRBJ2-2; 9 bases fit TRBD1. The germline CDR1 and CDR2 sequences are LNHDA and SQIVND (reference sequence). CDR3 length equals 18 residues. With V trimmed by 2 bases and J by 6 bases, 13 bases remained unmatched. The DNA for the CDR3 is TGTGCCAGTAGTATATATGGGCCGGGACAGGGCGGATCCGGGGAGCTGTTTTTT. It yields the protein CASSIYGPGQGGSGELFF.

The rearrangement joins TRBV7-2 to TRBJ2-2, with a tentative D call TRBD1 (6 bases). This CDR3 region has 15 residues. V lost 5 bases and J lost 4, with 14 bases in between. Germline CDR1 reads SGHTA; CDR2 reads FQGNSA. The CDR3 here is CASSPYRAATGELFF. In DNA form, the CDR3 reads TGTGCCAGCAGCCCATACAGGGCCGCCACCGGGGAGCTGTTTTTT.

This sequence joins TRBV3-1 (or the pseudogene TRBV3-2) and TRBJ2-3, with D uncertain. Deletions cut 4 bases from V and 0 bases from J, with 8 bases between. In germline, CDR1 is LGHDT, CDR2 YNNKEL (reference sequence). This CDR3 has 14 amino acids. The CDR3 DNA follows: TGTGCCAGCAGCCCCCGGTGGAGCACAGATACGCAGTATTTT. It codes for CASSPRWSTDTQYF.